This T cell receptor beta chain was documented in a study of blood T cells in healthy people across ages. General observations from the study: More naive CD4+ cells and higher diversity were found in long-lived than in aged donors. TCR beta diversity per million T cells fell roughly linearly with age.

Notes on this clonotype: The antigen remains unidentified.

The use of a sample-barcoded 5' primer and a J-beta primer mix characterized a second PCR of roughly 7 to 12 cycles. TCRdb passed the 5' RACE reads through MiXCR, listing each CDR3 protein once. The table has approximately 800,000 distinct CDR3 sequences, around half seen once. Sequences were obtained from blood. The receptor comes from a man older than 75 in good health.

DNA for the CDR3: TGTGCCAGCAGCTTAATCGGGAGTGACAATGAGCAGTTCTTC. Protein product: CASSLIGSDNEQFF. This chain uses TRBV7-2 with TRBJ2-1; tentative D call: TRBD2 (6 bases). The CDR3 is 14 amino acids. V gave up 2 bases and J gave up 5 bases, with 10 bases separating them. Germline loops: CDR1 SGHTA, CDR2 FQGNSA. Full variable domain (missing parts from reference TRBV7-2 and TRBJ2-1): GAGVSQSPSNKVTEKGKDVELRCDPISGHTALYWYRQSLGQGLEFLIYFQGNSAPDKSGLPSDRFSAERTGGSVSTLTIQRTQQEDSAVYLCASSLIGSDNEQFFGPGTRLTVL.